This TCR beta chain was found in a study of blood T cell repertoires in COVID-19. Study-wide background: The United States, Italy and Spain supplied acute and convalescent COVID-19 samples. From T cells, B-cell-depleted T cells, or PBMCs came the material, which was cDNA or gDNA.

Authors' methods: Scientists estimated how many nucleated cells there were by amplifying reference gene primers. Assay used: immunoSEQ multiplex PCR; TCRdb lists only in-frame clones, some missing. V, J and clone size are taken as reported in that table, and D and trimming were inferred from the DNA itself. The sample contains around 100,000 clones, approximately 90% of which appear only once. Germline loops: CDR1 LNHDA, CDR2 SQIVND (reference sequence). This CDR3 contains 15 residues. Trimming left V 5 bases short and J 2 bases short, with 13 bases between. The sample taken for sequencing was peripheral blood. This clonotype was obtained from a man between 45 and 60 years old in a cohort sampled during active COVID-19. The J gene is TRBJ1-5, the V gene TRBV19; possible D gene TRBD1, 5 bases. The CDR3 DNA reads TGTGCCAGTAGTTACTCCAGGGAAGGCAATCAGCCCCAGCATTTT. It specifies CASSYSREGNQPQHF.